What follows describes a single T cell receptor beta chain. The antigen is not known. The data originate from a study of lymphopenia after photon versus proton radiotherapy. Germline V gene data show CDR1 as LNHDA and CDR2 as SQIVND (reference sequence). The CDR3 totals 14 residues. V lost 5 bases and J lost 0, with 11 bases in between. Produced via immunoSEQ multiplex PCR; TCRdb's table is partial and in-frame only. The data contain 68,000 or so clones, approximately 90% of them seen just once; the ten biggest clones take up approximately 2.6%. Study-wide findings and caveats: Relative stability marked proton patients; photon patients lost diversity and naive cells. Authors raise, but do not show, better survival with proton therapy.

This rearrangement joins TRBV19 to TRBJ2-7; D is tentatively TRBD1 or TRBD2 (5 bases each). This sample comprised peripheral blood, obtained from a patient treated with photon-based radiotherapy. This receptor was taken from a woman aged 65 to 85 with pancreatic cancer. This CDR3 reads CASSGPGHSYEQYF. The CDR3, as DNA: TGTGCCAGTAGTGGGCCGGGGCACTCCTACGAGCAGTACTTC.